This passage covers 20 T cell receptor beta chains from one sample sequenced in a study of human T cells and chemical hapten exposure (dated by TCRdb to the early 2020s). The time point label corresponds to: pre-sensitization, week 0. Read against the paper, the sample's treatment or condition label means: therapeutic diphenylcyclopropenone sensitization with weekly scalp DPC. Library generation was performed with RACE. These reads were obtained on a NextSeq 500. The public reads were quality trimmed at Q25 with fastp and then assembled into clones with MiXCR by TCRdb, keeping productive beta chains. Each entry is one CDR3 protein sequence, shown with its most common DNA and genes. The sample table records tens of thousands of distinct CDR3 sequences; around an eighth of these occur just once. The biggest ten clones account for 4.5% to 7% of the sample. The sequencing here drew on whole blood, taken in connection with sensitization to the hapten diphenylcyclopropenone (DPC). The receptors were sampled from a woman in her twenties or thirties with alopecia areata. Some clones in this sample may be carry-over from other donors' samples.

This clonotype was counted many times. This chain links TRBV18 with TRBJ1-3; tentative D call: TRBD1 (5 bases). Trimming removed 3 bases from V and 2 bases from J, with 8 bases in between. CDR1 is KGHSH, CDR2 LQKENI, per germline. The CDR3 is 14 amino acids. The CDR3 here is CASSPGRAGNTIYF. The CDR3 DNA follows: TGTGCCAGCTCACCGGGGCGAGCTGGAAACACCATATATTTT.

This clonotype was found a few times. One end of the junction does not line up with germline, which may come from a read error. The rearrangement joins TRBV15 to TRBJ1-1; 9 bases agree with TRBD1. CDR3 length: 17 residues. Germline CDR1 and CDR2: LNHNV and YYDKDF (reference sequence). This CDR3 reads CATSREQPGQGSFNVRF. The CDR3, as DNA: TGTGCCACCAGCAGAGAGCAGCCGGGACAGGGTTCCTTTAACGTTCGGTTT.

This clonotype occurred many times. This chain uses TRBV29-1 with TRBJ1-1; 9 bases line up with TRBD1. The trim removed 5 bases at V and 1 base at J, leaving 5 bases unmatched. The CDR3 length is 14 residues. In germline, CDR1 is SQVTM, CDR2 ANQGSEA. DNA of the CDR3: TGCAGCGTTTTGACAGGGGGGAGGAACACTGAAGCTTTCTTT. This gives the protein CSVLTGGRNTEAFF.

V is TRBV11-1 and J is TRBJ2-1, with D perhaps being TRBD1 or TRBD2 (5 bases each). This CDR3 is built from 14 residues. V dropped 5 bases and J dropped 7 bases, with 15 bases sitting between them. Germline loops: CDR1 SGHAT, CDR2 FQDESV (reference sequence). Written as DNA, the CDR3 is TGTGCCAGCAGCGTTGCCCGGGGCCCAAATGAGCAGTTCTTC. Its protein is CASSVARGPNEQFF.

This clonotype was recorded at least ten times. V is TRBV7-9 and J is TRBJ1-2, with unresolved D. Germline CDR1 and CDR2: SEHNR and FQNEAQ (reference sequence). This CDR3 region has 11 residues. V was trimmed by 5 bases and J by 3 bases, leaving 4 bases between them. CDR3 nucleotides: TGTGCCAGCAGCCGGGACTATGGCTACACCTTC. It codes for CASSRDYGYTF.

The chain combines TRBV7-3 with TRBJ2-7, with 9 bases identical to TRBD2. This CDR3 contains 14 residues. The germline V gene has CDR1 SGHTA and CDR2 FQGTGA. After removal of 0 bases from V and 4 bases from J, the junction contained 1 base not matched to a gene. CDR3: CASSLTSGSYEQYF. CDR3 nucleotide sequence: TGTGCCAGCAGCTTAACTAGCGGGAGTTACGAGCAGTACTTC.

This clonotype was detected many times. The chain joins TRBV20-1 to TRBJ1-5; the match to TRBD1 covers 11 bases. This CDR3 spans 14 amino acids. V gave up 5 bases and J gave up 0 bases; unmatched junction bases: 0. Germline V gives CDR1 DFQATT, CDR2 SNEGSKA (reference sequence). CDR3 coding DNA: TGCAGTGCTGGGACAGGGGGTAGCAATCAGCCCCAGCATTTT. Its protein product is CSAGTGGSNQPQHF.

This clonotype was seen repeatedly, ten times or more. V is TRBV5-1 and J is TRBJ1-6; D possibly corresponds to TRBD1 (5 bases). The germline V and J ends were trimmed by 4 bases and 7 bases, with 12 bases remaining between them. Germline values: CDR1 SGHRS, CDR2 YFSETQ. There are 14 residues in the CDR3. The CDR3 is CASSKEWGNSPLHF. CDR3 nucleotide sequence: TGCGCCAGCAGCAAAGAGTGGGGGAATTCACCCCTCCACTTT.

This chain connects TRBV28 to TRBJ2-5, with TRBD1 matching over 7 bases. The CDR3 is 14 residues long. Germline CDR1 MDHEN, CDR2 SYDVKM. V shed 5 bases and J 4 bases; nucleotides not matched to a gene: 7. The CDR3 DNA is TGTGCCAGCAGTAAGGCCGGGACAGTAGAGACCCAGTACTTC. Translating it yields CASSKAGTVETQYF.

This clonotype turned up a few times. The gene calls are TRBV7-8 and TRBJ2-1, with a tentative D call TRBD2 (5 bases). CDR3 length equals 15 residues. Trimming shortened V by 5 bases and J by 4 bases, and 15 bases separated the two germline ends. Germline values: CDR1 SGHVS, CDR2 FQNEAQ. DNA of the CDR3: TGTGCCAGCAGCCCGACAACGACGGGATACAATGAGCAGTTCTTC. This translates into CASSPTTTGYNEQFF.

This chain connects TRBV28 to TRBJ2-7; no clear D. Trimming pared 5 bases from V and 3 bases from J, leaving 5 bases between. Per germline, CDR1 MDHEN and CDR2 SYDVKM. The CDR3 sequence is 11 residues long. CDR3 loop: CASSTYYEQYF. CDR3 coding DNA: TGTGCCAGCAGTACGTACTACGAGCAGTACTTC.

This clonotype was seen many times. V is TRBV4-3 and J is TRBJ2-3, with 9 bases aligning to TRBD1. This CDR3 has 16 residues. The germline CDR1 and CDR2 sequences are LGHNA and YSLEER. Losses at the gene ends were 0 bases for V and 8 bases for J; bases not matched to a gene: 9. The CDR3 here is CASSQDSGTGRGTQYF. The CDR3 DNA follows: TGCGCCAGCAGCCAAGATTCCGGGACAGGGAGGGGTACGCAGTATTTT.

This clonotype was seen a handful of times. The J gene is TRBJ2-1, the V gene TRBV28; possibly TRBD2 for D (6 bases). Germline V gene data show CDR1 as MDHEN and CDR2 as SYDVKM. The CDR3 is 15 amino acids. V gave up 2 bases and J gave up 8 bases, with 16 bases separating them. The CDR3 DNA reads as TGTGCCAGCAGTTTACATGGCGGGACCCCCGATGAGCAGTTCTTC. It specifies CASSLHGGTPDEQFF. The entire variable domain, with the rest obtained from reference TRBV28 and TRBJ2-1, is as follows: DVKVTQSSRYLVKRTGEKVFLECVQDMDHENMFWYRQDPGLGLRLIYFSYDVKMKEKGDIPEGYSVSREKKERFSLILESASTNQTSMYLCASSLHGGTPDEQFFGPGTRLTVL.

The chain carries TRBV7-9 and TRBJ2-3; D gene uncertain. The CDR3 length is 14 residues. The germline CDR1 and CDR2 sequences are SEHNR and FQNEAQ (reference sequence). V shed 3 bases and J shed 2 bases, with 9 bases lying between them. CDR3 in amino acids: CASSFHSLTDTQYF. CDR3 in DNA: TGTGCCAGCAGCTTCCATTCTCTCACAGATACGCAGTATTTT.

This clonotype was picked up a small number of times. The chain recombines TRBV28 with TRBJ1-4; D is undetermined. The V end was cut by 7 bases, the J end by 8 bases, with 17 bases between. The CDR3 is 14 residues long. Germline loops: CDR1 MDHEN, CDR2 SYDVKM. The CDR3 DNA reads TGTGCCAGCACCCGGGGAAGGGATGAGGAAAAACTGTTTTTT. This encodes CASTRGRDEEKLFF.

This clonotype was recorded many times. The chain links TRBV12-3 or TRBV12-4 to TRBJ2-3; TRBD2 agrees at 9 bases. V shed 6 bases and J 2 bases; nucleotides not matched to a gene: 6. The CDR3 runs to 15 residues. The CDR3 DNA sequence: TGTGCCAGCAGATCCGGACTAGCGACCACAGATACGCAGTATTTT. It codes for CASRSGLATTDTQYF.

This rearrangement joins TRBV29-1 to TRBJ1-1; a possible D gene is TRBD1 (6 bases). With 3 bases removed from V and 5 bases from J, the gap between germline ends came to 13 bases. The CDR3 has 13 residues. Germline assignment: CDR1 SQVTM and CDR2 ANQGSEA. The CDR3 sequence is CSVDRGQWTEAFF. In nucleotides, the CDR3 is TGCAGCGTTGATCGGGGGCAGTGGACTGAAGCTTTCTTT.

In its sample, this clonotype was seen many times. The gene calls are TRBV28 and TRBJ1-5; no definite D call. CDR3 length equals 13 residues. Trimming pared 6 bases from V and 5 bases from J, leaving 11 bases between. Germline values: CDR1 MDHEN, CDR2 SYDVKM. The CDR3 coding sequence is TGTGCCAGCAGACTTGAGCGGCATCAGCCCCAGCATTTT. It yields the protein CASRLERHQPQHF.

This clonotype was seen at least ten times. The rearrangement uses TRBV29-1 and TRBJ1-2; TRBD1 matches at 7 bases. Germline V lookup: CDR1 SQVTM, CDR2 ANQGSEA. J lost 1 base, V lost 5 bases, and 7 bases had no gene match. The CDR3 is 14 amino acids. CDR3 protein: CSVRRTGFNYGYTF. DNA of the CDR3: TGCAGCGTTCGCAGGACAGGATTTAACTATGGCTACACCTTC.

The DNA for the CDR3 is TGCGCCAGCAGCTCCGAGGGGTCTAGCGGTGGAGAGACCCAGTACTTC. This gives the protein CASSSEGSSGGETQYF. This chain joins TRBV5-1 and TRBJ2-5, with 7 bases matching TRBD2. With V trimmed by 3 bases and J by 4 bases, 12 bases remained unmatched. Germline values: CDR1 SGHRS, CDR2 YFSETQ. The CDR3 totals 16 residues. Variable domain in full (rest from reference TRBV5-1 and TRBJ2-5): KAGVTQTPRYLIKTRGQQVTLSCSPISGHRSVSWYQQTPGQGLQFLFEYFSETQRNKGNFPGRFSGRQFSNSRSEMNVSTLELGDSALYLCASSSEGSSGGETQYFGPGTRLLVL.